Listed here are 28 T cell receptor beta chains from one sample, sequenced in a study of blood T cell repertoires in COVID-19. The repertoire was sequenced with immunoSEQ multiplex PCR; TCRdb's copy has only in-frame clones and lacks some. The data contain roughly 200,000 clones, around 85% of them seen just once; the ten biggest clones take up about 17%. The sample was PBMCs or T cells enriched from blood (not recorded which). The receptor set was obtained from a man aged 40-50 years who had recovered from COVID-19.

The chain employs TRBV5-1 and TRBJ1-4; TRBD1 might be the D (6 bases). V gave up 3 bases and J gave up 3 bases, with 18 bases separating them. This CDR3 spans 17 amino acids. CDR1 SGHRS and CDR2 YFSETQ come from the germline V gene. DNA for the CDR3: TGCGCCAGCAGCTACGCCTCCTCCAGGGGACCTAATGAAAAACTGTTTTTT. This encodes CASSYASSRGPNEKLFF.

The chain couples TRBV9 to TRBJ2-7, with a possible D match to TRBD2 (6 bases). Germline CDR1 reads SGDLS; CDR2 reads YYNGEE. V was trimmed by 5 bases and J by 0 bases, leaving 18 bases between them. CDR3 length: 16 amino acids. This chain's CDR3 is CASSAGLGLSSYEQYF. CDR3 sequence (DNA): TGTGCCAGCAGTGCGGGGTTAGGACTGAGCTCCTACGAGCAGTACTTC.

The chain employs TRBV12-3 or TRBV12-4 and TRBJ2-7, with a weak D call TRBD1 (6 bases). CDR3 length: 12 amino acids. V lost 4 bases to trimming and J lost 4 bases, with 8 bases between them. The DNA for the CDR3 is TGTGCCAGCAGTTCTGACAGGTACGAGCAGTACTTC. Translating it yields CASSSDRYEQYF.

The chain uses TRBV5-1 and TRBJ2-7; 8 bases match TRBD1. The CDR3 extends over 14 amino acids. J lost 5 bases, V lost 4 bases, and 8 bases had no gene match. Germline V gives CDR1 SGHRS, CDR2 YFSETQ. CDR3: CASSIAGTGDEQYF. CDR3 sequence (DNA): TGCGCCAGCAGCATAGCCGGGACAGGCGACGAGCAGTACTTC. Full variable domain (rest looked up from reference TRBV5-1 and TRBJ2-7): KAGVTQTPRYLIKTRGQQVTLSCSPISGHRSVSWYQQTPGQGLQFLFEYFSETQRNKGNFPGRFSGRQFSNSRSEMNVSTLELGDSALYLCASSIAGTGDEQYFGPGTRLTVT.

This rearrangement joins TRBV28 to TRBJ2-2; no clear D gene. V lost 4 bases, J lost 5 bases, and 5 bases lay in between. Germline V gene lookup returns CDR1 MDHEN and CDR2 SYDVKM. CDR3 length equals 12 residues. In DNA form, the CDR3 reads TGTGCCAGCAGTTCGACTACCGGGGAGCTGTTTTTT. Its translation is CASSSTTGELFF.

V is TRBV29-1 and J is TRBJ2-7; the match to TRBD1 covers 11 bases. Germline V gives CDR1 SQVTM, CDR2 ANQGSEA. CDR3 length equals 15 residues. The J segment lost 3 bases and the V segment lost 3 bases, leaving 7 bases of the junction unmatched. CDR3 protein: CSVELRDRGDYEQYF. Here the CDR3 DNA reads TGCAGCGTTGAGCTCCGGGACAGGGGGGACTACGAGCAGTACTTC.

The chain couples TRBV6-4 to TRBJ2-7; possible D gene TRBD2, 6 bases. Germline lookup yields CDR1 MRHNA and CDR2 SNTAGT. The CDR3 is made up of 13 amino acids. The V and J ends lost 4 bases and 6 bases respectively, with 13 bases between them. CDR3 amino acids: CASSAGTGLEQYF. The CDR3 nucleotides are TGTGCCAGCAGTGCTGGGACTGGTCTCGAGCAGTACTTC.

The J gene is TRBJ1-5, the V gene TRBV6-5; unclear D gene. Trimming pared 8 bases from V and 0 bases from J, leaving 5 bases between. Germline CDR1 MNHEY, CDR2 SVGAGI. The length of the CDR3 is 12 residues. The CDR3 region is CASSNSNQPQHF. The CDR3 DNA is TGTGCCAGCTCTAATAGCAATCAGCCCCAGCATTTT.

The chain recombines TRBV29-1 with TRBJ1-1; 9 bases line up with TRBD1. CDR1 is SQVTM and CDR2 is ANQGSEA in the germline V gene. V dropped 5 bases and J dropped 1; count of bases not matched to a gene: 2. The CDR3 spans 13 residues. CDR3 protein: CSVRTGENTEAFF. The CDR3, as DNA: TGCAGCGTTCGGACAGGGGAGAACACTGAAGCTTTCTTT.

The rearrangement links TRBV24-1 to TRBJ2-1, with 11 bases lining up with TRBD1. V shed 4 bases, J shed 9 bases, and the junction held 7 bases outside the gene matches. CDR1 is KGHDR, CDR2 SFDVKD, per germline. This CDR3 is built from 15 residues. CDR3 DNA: TGTGCCACCAGTGAGGGACAGGGGGTGCGGGGTGAGCAGTTCTTC. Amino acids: CATSEGQGVRGEQFF.

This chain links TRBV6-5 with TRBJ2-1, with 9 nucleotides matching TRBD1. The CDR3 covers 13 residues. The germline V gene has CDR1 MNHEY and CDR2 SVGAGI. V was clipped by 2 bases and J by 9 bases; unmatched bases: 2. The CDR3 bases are TGTGCCAGCAGTTACGGGACAGGGACTGAGCAGTTCTTC. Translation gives CASSYGTGTEQFF.

The DNA for the CDR3 is TGTGCCAGCAGTCCGGACAGGGAGGGCTACACCTTC. Its translation: CASSPDREGYTF. V and J are TRBV6-5 and TRBJ1-2; 8 bases map to TRBD1. After removal of 5 bases from V and 8 bases from J, the junction contained 4 bases not matched to a gene. The CDR3 loop spans 12 amino acids. The germline V gene encodes CDR1 MNHEY and CDR2 SVGAGI.

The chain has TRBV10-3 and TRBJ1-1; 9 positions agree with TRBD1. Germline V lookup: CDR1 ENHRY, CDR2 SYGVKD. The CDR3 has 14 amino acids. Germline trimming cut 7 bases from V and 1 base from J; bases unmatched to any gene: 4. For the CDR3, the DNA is TGTGCCATCAAAGAGGGACAGGGGAACACTGAAGCTTTCTTT. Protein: CAIKEGQGNTEAFF.

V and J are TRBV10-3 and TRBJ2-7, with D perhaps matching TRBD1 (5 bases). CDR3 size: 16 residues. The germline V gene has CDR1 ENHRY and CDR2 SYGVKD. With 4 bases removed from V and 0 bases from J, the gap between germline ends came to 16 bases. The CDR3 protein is CAISGAGWPPSYEQYF. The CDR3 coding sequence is TGTGCCATCAGTGGGGCAGGGTGGCCCCCCTCCTACGAGCAGTACTTC.

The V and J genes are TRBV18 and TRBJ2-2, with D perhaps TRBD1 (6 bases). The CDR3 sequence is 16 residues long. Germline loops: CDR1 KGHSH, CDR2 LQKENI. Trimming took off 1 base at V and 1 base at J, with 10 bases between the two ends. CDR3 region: CASSPLTGWNTGELFF. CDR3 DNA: TGTGCCAGCTCACCACTGACAGGATGGAACACCGGGGAGCTGTTTTTT.

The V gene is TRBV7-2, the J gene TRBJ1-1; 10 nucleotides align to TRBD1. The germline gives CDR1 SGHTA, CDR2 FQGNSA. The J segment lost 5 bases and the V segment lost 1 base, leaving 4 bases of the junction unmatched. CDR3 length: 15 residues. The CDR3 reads CASSLGQGARTEAFF. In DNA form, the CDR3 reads TGTGCCAGCAGCTTAGGACAGGGGGCACGAACTGAAGCTTTCTTT.

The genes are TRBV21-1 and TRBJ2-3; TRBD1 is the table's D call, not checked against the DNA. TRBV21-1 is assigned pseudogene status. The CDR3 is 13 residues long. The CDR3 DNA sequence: TGTGCCAGCAGCACCAAAGGGGCAGATACGCAGTATTTT. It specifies CASSTKGADTQYF.

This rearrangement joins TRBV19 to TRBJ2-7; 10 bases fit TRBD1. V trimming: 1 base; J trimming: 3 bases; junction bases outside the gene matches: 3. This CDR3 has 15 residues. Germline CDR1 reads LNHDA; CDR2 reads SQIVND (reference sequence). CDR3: CASSIGGQGGYEQYF. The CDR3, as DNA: TGTGCCAGTAGTATAGGTGGACAGGGGGGCTACGAGCAGTACTTC.

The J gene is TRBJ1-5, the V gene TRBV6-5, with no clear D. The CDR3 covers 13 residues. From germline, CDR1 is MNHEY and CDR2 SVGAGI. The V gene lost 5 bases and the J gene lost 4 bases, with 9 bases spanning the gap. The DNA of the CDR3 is TGTGCCAGCAGTCCCACACGAAATCAGCCCCAGCATTTT. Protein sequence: CASSPTRNQPQHF.

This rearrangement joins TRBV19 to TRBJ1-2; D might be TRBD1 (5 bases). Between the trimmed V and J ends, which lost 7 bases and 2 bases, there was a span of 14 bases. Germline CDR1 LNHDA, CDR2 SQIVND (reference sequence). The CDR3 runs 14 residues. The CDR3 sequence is CASTSGNSNYGYTF. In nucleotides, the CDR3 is TGTGCCAGTACCTCAGGGAATTCGAACTATGGCTACACCTTC.

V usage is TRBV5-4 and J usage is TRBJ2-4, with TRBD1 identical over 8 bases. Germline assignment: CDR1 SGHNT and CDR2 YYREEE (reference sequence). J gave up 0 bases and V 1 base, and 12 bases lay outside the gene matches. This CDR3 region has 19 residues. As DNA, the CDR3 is TGTGCCAGCAGCTTGACCCTTTGGACAGGGAAGCTAGCCAAAAACATTCAGTACTTC. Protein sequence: CASSLTLWTGKLAKNIQYF.

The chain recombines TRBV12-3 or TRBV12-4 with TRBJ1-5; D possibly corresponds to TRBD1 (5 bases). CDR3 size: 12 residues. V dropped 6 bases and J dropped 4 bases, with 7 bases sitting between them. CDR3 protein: CASRYRNQPQHF. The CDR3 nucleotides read TGTGCCAGCAGATACAGGAATCAGCCCCAGCATTTT.

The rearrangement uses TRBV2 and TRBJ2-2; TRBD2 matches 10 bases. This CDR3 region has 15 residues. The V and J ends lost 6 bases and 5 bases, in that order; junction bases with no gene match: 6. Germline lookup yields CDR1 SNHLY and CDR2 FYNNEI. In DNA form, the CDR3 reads TGTGCCAGCAGAGAACCTAGCGGGAGTACCGGGGAGCTGTTTTTT. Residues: CASREPSGSTGELFF.

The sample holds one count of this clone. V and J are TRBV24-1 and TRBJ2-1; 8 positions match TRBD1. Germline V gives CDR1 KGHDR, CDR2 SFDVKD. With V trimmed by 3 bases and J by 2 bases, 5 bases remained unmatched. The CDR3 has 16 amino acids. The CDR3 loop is CATSDARGPAYNEQFF. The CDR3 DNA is TGTGCCACCAGTGATGCCAGGGGGCCAGCCTACAATGAGCAGTTCTTC.

CDR3 amino acids: CASSSWTAAIANYGYTF. The CDR3 coding sequence is TGTGCCAGTAGTTCCTGGACAGCAGCCATAGCGAACTATGGCTACACCTTC. The V and J genes are TRBV19 and TRBJ1-2, with D possibly matching TRBD1 (6 bases). Trimming shortened V by 5 bases and J by 2 bases, and 21 bases separated the two germline ends. Germline values: CDR1 LNHDA, CDR2 SQIVND (reference sequence). The CDR3 covers 17 residues.

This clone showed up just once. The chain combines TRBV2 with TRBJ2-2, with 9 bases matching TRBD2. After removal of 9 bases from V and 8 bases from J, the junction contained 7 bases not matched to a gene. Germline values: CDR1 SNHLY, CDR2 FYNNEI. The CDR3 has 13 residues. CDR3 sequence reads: CASTAGGWGELFF. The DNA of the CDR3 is TGTGCCAGTACAGCGGGAGGATGGGGGGAGCTGTTTTTT.

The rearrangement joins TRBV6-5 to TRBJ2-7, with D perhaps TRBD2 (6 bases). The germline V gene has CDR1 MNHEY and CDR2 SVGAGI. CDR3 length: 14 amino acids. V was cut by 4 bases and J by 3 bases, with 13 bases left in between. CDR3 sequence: CASSLGGSFYEQYF. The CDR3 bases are TGTGCCAGCAGTTTGGGGGGATCTTTCTACGAGCAGTACTTC.

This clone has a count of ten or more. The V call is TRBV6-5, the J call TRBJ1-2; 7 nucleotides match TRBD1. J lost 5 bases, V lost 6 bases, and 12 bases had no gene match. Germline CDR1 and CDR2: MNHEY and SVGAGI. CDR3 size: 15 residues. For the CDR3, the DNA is TGTGCCAGCAGATCCAAACAGGGGCGGGCATATGGCTACACCTTC. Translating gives CASRSKQGRAYGYTF.